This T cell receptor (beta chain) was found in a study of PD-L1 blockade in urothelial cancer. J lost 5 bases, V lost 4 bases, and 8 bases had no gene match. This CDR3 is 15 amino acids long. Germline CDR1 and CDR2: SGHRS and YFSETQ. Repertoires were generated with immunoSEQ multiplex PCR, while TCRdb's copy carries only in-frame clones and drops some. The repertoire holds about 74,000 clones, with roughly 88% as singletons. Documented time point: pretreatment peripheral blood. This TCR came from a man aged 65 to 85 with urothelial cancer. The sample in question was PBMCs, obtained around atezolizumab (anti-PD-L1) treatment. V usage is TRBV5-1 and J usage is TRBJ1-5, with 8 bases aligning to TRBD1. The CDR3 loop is CASSIGQGPDQPQHF. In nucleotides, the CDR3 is TGCGCCAGCAGCATCGGACAGGGTCCGGATCAGCCCCAGCATTTT. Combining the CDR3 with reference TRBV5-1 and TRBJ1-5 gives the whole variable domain KAGVTQTPRYLIKTRGQQVTLSCSPISGHRSVSWYQQTPGQGLQFLFEYFSETQRNKGNFPGRFSGRQFSNSRSEMNVSTLELGDSALYLCASSIGQGPDQPQHFGDGTRLSIL.